This T cell receptor (beta chain) was recorded in a study of cytomegalovirus exposure and HLA in healthy donors. Background on the study: The roughly 120 validation repertoires, a later analysis reported, used the same platform as the 600 to 700 first-cohort repertoires.

About this clone: As yet, its antigen is unknown.

This CDR3 contains 14 residues. V lost 2 bases and J 1 base, leaving 8 bases between the germline ends. Germline CDR1 reads KGHSH; CDR2 reads LQKENI. Study-level results: The study listed 150 to 200 cytomegalovirus-associated TCR beta chains. Reports showed the classifier diagnosing cytomegalovirus status with high specificity and sensitivity.

Separate from the approximately 720-subject first cohort, the 120-subject validation cohort was the one that the donors belonged to. Method: immunoSEQ multiplex PCR; TCRdb's copy keeps in-frame clones and lacks some. The sample has tens of thousands of clones; 80% to 90% are singletons. Material for sequencing was PBMCs. The chain recombines TRBV18 with TRBJ2-5; TRBD1 is a possible D gene (6 bases). This sequence was found in a woman between 18 and 29 years old in good health and CMV-seropositive. CDR3 loop: CASSPTTGQETQYF. The DNA of the CDR3 is TGTGCCAGCTCACCAACGACAGGCCAAGAGACCCAGTACTTC. The variable domain in full, completed from reference TRBV18 and TRBJ2-5, reads NAGVMQNPRHLVRRRGQEARLRCSPMKGHSHVYWYRQLPEEGLKFMVYLQKENIIDESGMPKERFSAEFPKEGPSILRIQQVVRGDSAAYFCASSPTTGQETQYFGPGTRLLVL.